The 7 T cell receptor beta chains in this list originate from one sample, sequenced in a study of CD8 T cells in ankylosing spondylitis. TCRdb re-derived calls from the 5' RACE reads in MiXCR, one entry per CDR3 protein. The table includes fewer than 250,000 distinct CDR3 sequences, 10% to 13% detected once. The sample comprised blood, either unsorted or a sorted T cell fraction (not recorded which). The receptors stem from a male donor with ankylosing spondylitis or in good health (not recorded which).

About this clonotype itself: Relative to the germline gene, one junction end is altered; a read error may explain this. CDR3 residues: CSARGPSGGHHAQYF. CDR3 in DNA: TGCAGTGCTAGAGGTCCTAGCGGGGGGCACCATGCGCAATATTTT. The chain recombines TRBV20-1 with TRBJ2-3, with 11 bases identical to TRBD2. The CDR3 runs 15 residues. The germline V gene has CDR1 DFQATT and CDR2 SNEGSKA (reference sequence).

This clonotype was observed at least ten times. The chain couples TRBV25-1 to TRBJ2-7; no definite D call. The germline gives CDR1 MGHDK, CDR2 SYGVNS. The germline V and J ends were trimmed by 6 bases and 1 base, with 7 bases remaining between them. The CDR3 has 12 residues. Here the CDR3 reads CASSDWSYEQYF. In DNA, the CDR3 is TGTGCCAGCAGCGATTGGTCCTACGAGCAGTACTTC.

In this sample, this clonotype turned up many times. The chain is built from TRBV7-2 and TRBJ2-1, with 9 positions matching TRBD2. J gave up 3 bases and V 3 bases, and 3 bases lay outside the gene matches. The CDR3 extends over 15 amino acids. CDR1 is SGHTA, CDR2 FQGNSA, per germline. CDR3 loop: CASSFLAGIYNEQFF. CDR3 sequence (DNA): TGTGCCAGCAGCTTCCTAGCGGGGATCTACAATGAGCAGTTCTTC.

This clonotype has a handful of counts. The chain has TRBV12-3 or TRBV12-4 and TRBJ1-1; D gene uncertain. V dropped 5 bases and J dropped 0 bases, with 13 bases sitting between them. This CDR3 contains 15 residues. CDR3 protein: CASSLPGRVNTEAFF. The CDR3 DNA reads as TGTGCCAGCAGTCTCCCCGGACGGGTGAACACTGAAGCTTTCTTT.

This clonotype was observed many times. This chain joins TRBV5-1 and TRBJ2-1; 10 nucleotides agree with TRBD2. Trimming cost V 1 base and J 0 bases; bases outside gene matches: 1. The CDR3 is 16 residues long. Looked up from germline, CDR1 is SGHRS and CDR2 is YFSETQ. The CDR3 loop reads CASSLTSGVSYNEQFF. The CDR3 nucleotides are TGCGCCAGCAGCTTGACTAGCGGGGTCTCCTACAATGAGCAGTTCTTC. Full variable domain (remainder filled in from reference TRBV5-1 and TRBJ2-1): KAGVTQTPRYLIKTRGQQVTLSCSPISGHRSVSWYQQTPGQGLQFLFEYFSETQRNKGNFPGRFSGRQFSNSRSEMNVSTLELGDSALYLCASSLTSGVSYNEQFFGPGTRLTVL.

In its sample, this clonotype was seen a few times. The V call is TRBV18, the J call TRBJ2-2; a possible D gene is TRBD1 (5 bases). Trimming cost V 3 bases and J 1 base, with 12 bases left between them. This CDR3 contains 16 residues. The V gene's germline CDR1 is KGHSH and CDR2 LQKENI. The DNA of the CDR3 is TGTGCCAGCTCACCCCTTGACAGCAGGAACACCGGGGAGCTGTTTTTT. Amino acids: CASSPLDSRNTGELFF. Based on the CDR3 plus reference TRBV18 and TRBJ2-2, the full variable domain is NAGVMQNPRHLVRRRGQEARLRCSPMKGHSHVYWYRQLPEEGLKFMVYLQKENIIDESGMPKERFSAEFPKEGPSILRIQQVVRGDSAAYFCASSPLDSRNTGELFFGEGSRLTVL.

In its sample, this clonotype was seen many times. The chain couples TRBV4-2 to TRBJ1-4, with TRBD1 matching over 11 bases. This CDR3 contains 15 residues. Germline trimming cut 1 base from V and 7 bases from J; bases unmatched to any gene: 2. CDR1 and CDR2 from the germline V gene are LGHNA and YNFKEQ. CDR3 sequence: CASSQGTGGSEKLFF. DNA for the CDR3: TGTGCCAGCAGCCAAGGGACAGGGGGCAGTGAAAAACTGTTTTTT.